Below are 18 T cell receptor beta chains sequenced from a single sample in a study of OX40 agonist ivuxolimab in advanced cancers. Clones were sequenced by immunoSEQ multiplex PCR, and TCRdb holds only the in-frame ones, with some missing. This table has under 35,000 clones, around 84% appearing once. The sequenced sample was CD4+ or CD8+ T cells sorted from blood, obtained in a trial of the OX40 agonist ivuxolimab. The source of these receptors is an adult with an advanced solid tumor such as melanoma, head and neck, liver or kidney cancer.

The rearrangement uses TRBV7-9 and TRBJ2-2; 9 bases are a match to TRBD2. There are 16 residues in the CDR3. Germline CDR1 is SEHNR and CDR2 is FQNEAQ (reference sequence). With 4 bases clipped from V and 4 bases from J, the junction kept 7 bases outside the gene matches. This CDR3 is CASSSLAGRVTGELFF. CDR3 DNA sequence: TGTGCCAGCAGCTCCCTAGCGGGGAGGGTCACCGGGGAGCTGTTTTTT.

The chain employs TRBV27 and TRBJ2-7, with 7 positions matching TRBD2. Germline loops: CDR1 MNHEY, CDR2 SMNVEV (reference sequence). V trimming: 3 bases; J trimming: 3 bases; junction bases outside the gene matches: 5. This CDR3 comprises 14 residues. CDR3: CASSLSTSDYEQYF. For the CDR3, the DNA is TGTGCCAGCAGTTTGAGTACTAGCGACTACGAGCAGTACTTC.

The rearrangement joins TRBV5-4 to TRBJ1-2, with D perhaps matching TRBD1 (6 bases). This CDR3 contains 14 residues. In germline, CDR1 is SGHNT, CDR2 YYREEE (reference sequence). The CDR3 DNA reads as TGTGCGACGACACAGGGTACCACTAACTATGGCTACACCTTC. Amino acid sequence: CATTQGTTNYGYTF.

The CDR3 coding sequence is TGTGCCAGCAGTTTACGGAGGGGCGAAAAACTGTTTTTT. It translates to CASSLRRGEKLFF. The chain carries TRBV28 and TRBJ1-4, with a weak D call TRBD1 (5 bases). V was trimmed by 2 bases and J by 8 bases, leaving 9 bases between them. Germline V gives CDR1 MDHEN, CDR2 SYDVKM. The length of the CDR3 is 13 residues.

Note on this clone: The conserved phenylalanine or tryptophan is not found at the CDR3 terminus, so this likely reflects a read error. V is TRBV7-9 and J is TRBJ1-1, with D tentatively TRBD1 (5 bases). The CDR3 consists of 15 residues. Between the trimmed V and J ends, which lost 0 bases and 2 bases, there was a span of 10 bases. The germline V gene has CDR1 SEHNR and CDR2 FQNEAQ (reference sequence). CDR3 nucleotide sequence: TGTGCCAGCAGCTTAGCAAGGGGAGCTAACACTGAAGCTTTCCTT. Amino acid sequence: CASSLARGANTEAFL.

This chain connects TRBV6-5 to TRBJ1-2; the D is unclear. Germline V lookup: CDR1 MNHEY, CDR2 SVGAGI. The CDR3 loop spans 14 amino acids. V was cut by 6 bases and J by 0 bases, with 11 bases left in between. CDR3 in DNA: TGTGCCAGCAGCAAACTGGTTTCTAACTATGGCTACACCTTC. This encodes CASSKLVSNYGYTF.

The chain has TRBV4-1 and TRBJ1-3, with TRBD1 as a possible D gene (5 bases). This CDR3 region has 16 residues. The V gene's germline CDR1 is MGHRA and CDR2 YSYEKL. Trimming left V 5 bases short and J 2 bases short, with 16 bases between. CDR3 amino acids: CASSEPGGFTGNTIYF. CDR3 in DNA: TGCGCCAGCAGCGAACCGGGGGGGTTCACTGGAAACACCATATATTTT.

The chain is built from TRBV5-6 and TRBJ1-5; D ambiguous. Germline CDR1 and CDR2: SGHDT and YYEEEE. The V gene lost 0 bases and the J gene lost 4 bases, with 2 bases spanning the gap. This CDR3 region has 12 residues. The CDR3 loop reads CASSLANQPQHF. In DNA, the CDR3 is TGTGCCAGCAGCTTGGCAAATCAGCCCCAGCATTTT.

The V gene is TRBV28, the J gene TRBJ1-5; D unclear. Germline assignment: CDR1 MDHEN and CDR2 SYDVKM. Trimming shortened V by 2 bases and J by 6 bases, and 8 bases separated the two germline ends. There are 13 residues in the CDR3. This CDR3 reads CASSLPAPQPQHF. In DNA, the CDR3 is TGTGCCAGCAGTTTACCAGCGCCTCAGCCCCAGCATTTT.

The rearrangement joins TRBV20-1 to TRBJ2-1, with no clear D. Germline values: CDR1 DFQATT, CDR2 SNEGSKA (reference sequence). V dropped 6 bases and J dropped 9 bases, with 12 bases sitting between them. The CDR3 spans 11 residues. CDR3 coding DNA: TGCAGTGCCCACCTGTCTTCTGAGCAGTTCTTC. Translation: CSAHLSSEQFF.

J is TRBJ1-1 and V is TRBV11-2; no clear D gene. The germline CDR1 and CDR2 sequences are SGHAT and FQNNGV. CDR3 size: 15 residues. V dropped 2 bases and J dropped 5 bases, with 15 bases sitting between them. CDR3 bases: TGTGCCAGCAGCTTATCCCGTCGGGGTGCGACTGAAGCTTTCTTT. Protein: CASSLSRRGATEAFF.

The chain couples TRBV7-6 to TRBJ1-1; D gene uncertain. Between the trimmed V and J ends, which lost 3 bases and 0 bases, there was a span of 11 bases. This CDR3 is 15 amino acids long. Germline V CDR1 and CDR2: SGHVS, FNYEAQ. CDR3 bases: TGTGCCAGCAGCTTGGCCGGACCGTTGAACACTGAAGCTTTCTTT. Translated, it gives CASSLAGPLNTEAFF.

The chain joins TRBV9 to TRBJ2-1; D remains unclear. Trimming removed 0 bases at V and 0 bases at J, with 10 bases between. Looked up from germline, CDR1 is SGDLS and CDR2 is YYNGEE. The CDR3 consists of 16 residues. CDR3 in amino acids: CASSVATGSSYNEQFF. For the CDR3, the DNA is TGTGCCAGCAGCGTAGCTACGGGCAGCTCCTACAATGAGCAGTTCTTC.

The rearrangement joins TRBV7-2 to TRBJ1-1; TRBD1 aligns across 7 bases. The CDR3 totals 13 residues. Germline assignment: CDR1 SGHTA and CDR2 FQGNSA. Losses at the gene ends were 3 bases for V and 7 bases for J; bases not matched to a gene: 5. The CDR3 is CASSFTGAIEAFF. The CDR3 nucleotides are TGTGCCAGCAGCTTTACAGGGGCAATTGAAGCTTTCTTT.

This chain links TRBV9 with TRBJ2-7, with no clear D. Trimming shortened V by 4 bases and J by 5 bases, and 13 bases separated the two germline ends. The CDR3 is 13 residues long. The germline CDR1 and CDR2 sequences are SGDLS and YYNGEE. The CDR3 spells CASSPPRRHEQYF. The CDR3 DNA is TGTGCCAGCAGCCCCCCCAGGCGACACGAGCAGTACTTC.

This clone was detected once. The chain couples TRBV14 to TRBJ2-7, with D unclear. From germline, CDR1 is SGHDN and CDR2 FVKESK. V was cut by 0 bases and J by 7 bases, with 13 bases left in between. The CDR3 runs 14 residues. CDR3 sequence reads: CASSQDHVRGEQYF. The DNA for the CDR3 is TGTGCCAGCAGCCAAGATCACGTCCGCGGTGAGCAGTACTTC.

The chain recombines TRBV21-1 with TRBJ2-2. TRBV21-1 is shown as a pseudogene. The CDR3 has 17 amino acids. The CDR3 is CASSKETVGTNTGELFF. The CDR3 DNA reads TGTGCCAGCAGCAAAGAGACTGTGGGGACCAACACCGGGGAGCTGTTTTTT.

The V and J genes are TRBV6-5 and TRBJ2-7; D may be TRBD1 (5 bases). Germline-derived CDR1 and CDR2 are MNHEY and SVGAGI. The CDR3 consists of 11 residues. Trimming shortened V by 4 bases and J by 5 bases, and 6 bases separated the two germline ends. The CDR3 bases are TGTGCCAGCAGTTCAGGGAACGAGCAGTACTTC. Translating gives CASSSGNEQYF.